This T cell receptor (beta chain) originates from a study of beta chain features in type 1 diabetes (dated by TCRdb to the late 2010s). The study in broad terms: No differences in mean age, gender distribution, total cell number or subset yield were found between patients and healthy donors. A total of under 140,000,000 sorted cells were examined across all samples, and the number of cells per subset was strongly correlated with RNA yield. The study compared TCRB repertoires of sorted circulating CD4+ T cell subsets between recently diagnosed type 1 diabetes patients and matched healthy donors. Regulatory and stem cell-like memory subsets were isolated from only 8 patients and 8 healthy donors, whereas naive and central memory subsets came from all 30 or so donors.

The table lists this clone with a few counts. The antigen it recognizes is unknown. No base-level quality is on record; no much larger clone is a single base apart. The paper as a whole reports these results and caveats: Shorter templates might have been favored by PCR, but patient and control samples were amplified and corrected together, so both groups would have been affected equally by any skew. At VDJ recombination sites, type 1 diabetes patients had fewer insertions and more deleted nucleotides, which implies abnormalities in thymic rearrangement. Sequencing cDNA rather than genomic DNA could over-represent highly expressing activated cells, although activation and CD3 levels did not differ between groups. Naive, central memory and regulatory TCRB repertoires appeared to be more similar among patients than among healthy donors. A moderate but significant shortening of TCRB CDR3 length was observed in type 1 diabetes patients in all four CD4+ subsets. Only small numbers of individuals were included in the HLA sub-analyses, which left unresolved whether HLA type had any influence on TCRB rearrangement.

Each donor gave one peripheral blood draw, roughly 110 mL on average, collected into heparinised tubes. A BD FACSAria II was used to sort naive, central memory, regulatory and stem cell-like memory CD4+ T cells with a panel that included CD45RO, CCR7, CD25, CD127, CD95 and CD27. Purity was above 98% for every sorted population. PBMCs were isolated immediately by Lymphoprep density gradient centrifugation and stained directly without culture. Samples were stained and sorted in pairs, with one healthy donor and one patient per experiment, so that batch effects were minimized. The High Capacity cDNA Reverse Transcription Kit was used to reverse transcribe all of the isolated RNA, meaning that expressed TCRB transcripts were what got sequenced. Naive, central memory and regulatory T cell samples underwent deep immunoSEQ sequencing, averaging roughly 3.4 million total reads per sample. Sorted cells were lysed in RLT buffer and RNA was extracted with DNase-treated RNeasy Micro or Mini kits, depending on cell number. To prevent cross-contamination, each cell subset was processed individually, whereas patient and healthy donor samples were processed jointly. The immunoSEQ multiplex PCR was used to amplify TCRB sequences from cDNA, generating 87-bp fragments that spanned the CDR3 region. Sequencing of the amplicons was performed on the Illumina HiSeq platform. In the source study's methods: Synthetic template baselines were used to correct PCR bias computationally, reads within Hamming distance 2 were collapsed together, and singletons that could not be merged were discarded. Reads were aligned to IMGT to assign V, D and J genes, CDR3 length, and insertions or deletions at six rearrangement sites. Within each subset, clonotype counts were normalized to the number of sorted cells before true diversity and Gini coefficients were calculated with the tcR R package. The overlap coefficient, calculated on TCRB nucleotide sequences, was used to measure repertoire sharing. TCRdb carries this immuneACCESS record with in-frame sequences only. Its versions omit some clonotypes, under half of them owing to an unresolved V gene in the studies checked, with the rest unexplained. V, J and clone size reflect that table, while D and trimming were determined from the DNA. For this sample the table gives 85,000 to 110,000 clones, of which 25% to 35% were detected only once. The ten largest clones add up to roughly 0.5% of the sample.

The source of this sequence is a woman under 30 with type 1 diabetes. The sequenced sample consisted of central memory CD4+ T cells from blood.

The nucleotide sequence is TGTGCCACCGGGGGGTGGGGGGCCAACGTCCTGACTTTC. It encodes CATGGWGANVLTF. This receptor chain uses TRBV19 and TRBJ2-6; 7 middle bases align to TRBD2. As encoded in the germline V gene (reference sequence), CDR1 is LNHDA while CDR2 is SQIVND. Clipping removes 10 bases from V and 4 bases from J, with 4 as the unmatched junction base count. The CDR3 measures 13 amino acids from cysteine to phenylalanine. Only the CDR3 region is kept as DNA, spanning 39 bases read in frame from base 1.